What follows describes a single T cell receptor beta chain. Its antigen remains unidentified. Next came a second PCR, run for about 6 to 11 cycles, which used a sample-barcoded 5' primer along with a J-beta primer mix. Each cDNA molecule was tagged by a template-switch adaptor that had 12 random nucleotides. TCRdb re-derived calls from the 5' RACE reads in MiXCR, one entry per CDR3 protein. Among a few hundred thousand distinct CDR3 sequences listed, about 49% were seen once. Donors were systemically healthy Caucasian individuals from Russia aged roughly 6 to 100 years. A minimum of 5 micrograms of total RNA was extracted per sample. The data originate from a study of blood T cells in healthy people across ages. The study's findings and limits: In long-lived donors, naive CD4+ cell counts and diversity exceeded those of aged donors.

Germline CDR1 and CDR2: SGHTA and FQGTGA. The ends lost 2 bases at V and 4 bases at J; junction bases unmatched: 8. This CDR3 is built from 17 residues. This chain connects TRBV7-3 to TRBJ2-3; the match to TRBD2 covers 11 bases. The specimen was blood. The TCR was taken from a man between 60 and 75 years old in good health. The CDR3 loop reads CASSLLASGRLSDTQYF. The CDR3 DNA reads TGTGCCAGCAGCTTATTAGCTAGCGGGAGGCTTTCAGATACGCAGTATTTT.